This T cell receptor beta chain was captured in a study of identical twins. General study findings and limits: Weaker excess twin sharing was seen among beta out-of-frame sequences.

This clonotype is labeled medium-sized. Its antigen remains unidentified. V lost 5 bases, J lost 9 bases, and 7 bases stayed unmatched. Germline CDR1 is SGHTA and CDR2 is FQGNSA. The CDR3 extends over 13 amino acids. TCRdb re-analysed the 5' RACE reads in MiXCR, keeping a single row per CDR3 protein. The profile shows about 520,000 distinct CDR3 sequences, about 20% of them singletons. These records were also assigned to another study, of T cells expressing NK-cell markers.

This chain connects TRBV7-2 to TRBJ2-1; 7 bases map to TRBD2. The receptor's source is a woman aged 18 to 35 in good health. The sample consisted of CD4+ T cells sorted from blood. This CDR3 reads CASSRTSRGEQFF. The CDR3 DNA reads as TGTGCCAGCAGCCGGACTAGTCGGGGTGAGCAGTTCTTC. Using reference TRBV7-2 and TRBJ2-1 for the parts outside the CDR3, the full variable domain is GAGVSQSPSNKVTEKGKDVELRCDPISGHTALYWYRQSLGQGLEFLIYFQGNSAPDKSGLPSDRFSAERTGGSVSTLTIQRTQQEDSAVYLCASSRTSRGEQFFGPGTRLTVL.